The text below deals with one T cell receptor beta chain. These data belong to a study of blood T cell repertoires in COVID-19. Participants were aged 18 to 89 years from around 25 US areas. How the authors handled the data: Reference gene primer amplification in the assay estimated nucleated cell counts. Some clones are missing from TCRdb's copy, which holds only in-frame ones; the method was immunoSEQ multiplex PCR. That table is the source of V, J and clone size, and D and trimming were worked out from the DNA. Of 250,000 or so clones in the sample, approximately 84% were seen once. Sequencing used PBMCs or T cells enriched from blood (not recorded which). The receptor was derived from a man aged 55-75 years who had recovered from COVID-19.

CDR3 nucleotide sequence: TGTGCCAGCAGCTTGTTCGATCGGGGGGGGGAGTCCGTCCAAGAGACCCAGTACTTC. Its translation is CASSLFDRGGESVQETQYF. This chain connects TRBV5-4 to TRBJ2-5, with 8 nucleotides matching TRBD2. Per the germline V gene, CDR1 is SGHNT and CDR2 is YYREEE (reference sequence). With V trimmed by 1 base and J by 1 base, 15 bases remained unmatched. The CDR3 is 19 amino acids.